Below, one TCR beta chain is given with its context. Profiled with immunoSEQ multiplex PCR; TCRdb holds only in-frame clones, not every one. The sample holds approximately 75,000 clones, nearly 98% seen once. These data are taken from a study of technical replicates of blood from a few donors. J lost 6 bases, V lost 5 bases, and 17 bases had no gene match. Per the germline V gene, CDR1 is SGHTA and CDR2 is FQGNSA. This CDR3 region has 17 residues. Input material: T cells isolated from PBMCs. V usage is TRBV7-2 and J usage is TRBJ2-7; 9 positions agree with TRBD2. This receptor was taken from a human donor in good health. CDR3 protein: CASSLLLNSGRSSEQYF. For the CDR3, the DNA is TGTGCCAGCAGCCTTCTACTGAATAGCGGGAGATCTAGCGAGCAGTACTTC. Drawing the rest from reference TRBV7-2 and TRBJ2-7, the complete variable domain is GAGVSQSPSNKVTEKGKDVELRCDPISGHTALYWYRQSLGQGLEFLIYFQGNSAPDKSGLPSDRFSAERTGGSVSTLTIQRTQQEDSAVYLCASSLLLNSGRSSEQYFGPGTRLTVT.